The 21 T cell receptor beta chains listed next were all sequenced from one sample in a study of control samples from healthy donors and cancer patients. Generated by immunoSEQ multiplex PCR, the TCRdb table keeps only in-frame clones and is missing some. This sample has some 130,000 clones; roughly 95% occur once, and the top ten carry 3.6%. The specimen was blood. All receptors come from a man aged 25 to 40 in good health.

J is TRBJ2-5 and V is TRBV12-3 or TRBV12-4; possibly TRBD2 for D (5 bases). Trimming removed 3 bases from V and 7 bases from J, with 12 bases in between. The CDR3 spans 13 residues. CDR3 loop: CASSLPSTGTQYF. The CDR3 bases are TGTGCCAGCAGTTTGCCTAGCACCGGGACCCAGTACTTC.

Details on this clone: A read error may account for a junction end that differs from germline. The chain uses TRBV5-1 and TRBJ2-7; 8 bases align to TRBD1. Germline CDR1 and CDR2: SGHRS and YFSETQ. The CDR3 runs to 13 residues. CDR3 sequence (DNA): TGCGCCAGCAGCCTTGAATATGGGACAGGAGACTTCTTC. It is translated as CASSLEYGTGDFF.

The chain couples TRBV5-4 to TRBJ1-1; D unresolved. There are 16 residues in the CDR3. CDR1 SGHNT and CDR2 YYREEE come from the germline V gene (reference sequence). Between the trimmed V and J ends, which lost 0 bases and 0 bases, there was a span of 12 bases. The CDR3 reads CASSLAAGKMNTEAFF. In nucleotides, the CDR3 is TGTGCCAGCAGCTTGGCCGCGGGGAAGATGAACACTGAAGCTTTCTTT.

This clone came up once. The chain uses TRBV6-2 or TRBV6-3 and TRBJ2-5; 10 nucleotides agree with TRBD2. Germline values: CDR1 MNHEY, CDR2 SVGEGT. This CDR3 is built from 16 residues. The junction had 6 bases not matched to a gene; V was cut back by 4 bases and J by 1 base. The CDR3 nucleotides read TGTGCCAGCAGTTGGGAGCGGGGGGGCCTCCAAGAGACCCAGTACTTC. Its protein is CASSWERGGLQETQYF.

The chain is built from TRBV6-2 or TRBV6-3 and TRBJ1-4, with 9 bases matching TRBD1. Germline V gene lookup returns CDR1 MNHEY and CDR2 SVGEGT. CDR3 length: 14 amino acids. The V and J ends lost 5 bases and 8 bases, in that order; junction bases with no gene match: 6. CDR3 region: CASSHRGLDEKLFF. The CDR3 nucleotides read TGTGCCAGCAGTCACAGGGGGCTCGACGAAAAACTGTTTTTT.

The chain couples TRBV27 to TRBJ2-1, with D unresolved. CDR1 and CDR2 from the germline V gene are MNHEY and SMNVEV (reference sequence). This CDR3 region has 13 residues. Between the trimmed V and J ends, which lost 3 bases and 8 bases, there was a span of 11 bases. In DNA, the CDR3 is TGTGCCAGCAGTTTCGAGGTTAAGTATGAGCAGTTCTTC. Translated, it gives CASSFEVKYEQFF.

This clone was detected once. The chain links TRBV25-1 to TRBJ1-6; 12 bases match TRBD1. The trim removed 6 bases at V and 7 bases at J, leaving 13 bases unmatched. The CDR3 runs to 18 residues. Germline CDR1 is MGHDK and CDR2 is SYGVNS. The CDR3 loop is CASSRDRGRPVGNSPLHF. The DNA for the CDR3 is TGTGCCAGCAGCCGGGACAGGGGGCGGCCGGTGGGGAATTCACCCCTCCACTTT. The full variable domain, with the rest looked up from reference TRBV25-1 and TRBJ1-6, is EADIYQTPRYLVIGTGKKITLECSQTMGHDKMYWYQQDPGMELHLIHYSYGVNSTEKGDLSSESTVSRIRTEHFPLTLESARPSHTSQYLCASSRDRGRPVGNSPLHFGNGTRLTVT.

DNA of the CDR3: TGCGCCAGCAGCTTACTCGGGGGGGCTATGGATGAGCAGTTCTTC. Its translation is CASSLLGGAMDEQFF. The genes are TRBV5-1 and TRBJ2-1, with 8 bases that match TRBD2. Germline V gene lookup returns CDR1 SGHRS and CDR2 YFSETQ. The CDR3 has 15 amino acids. V shed 2 bases and J 8 bases; nucleotides not matched to a gene: 9.

The V call is TRBV5-1, the J call TRBJ2-1; 8 bases align to TRBD2. V shed 5 bases, J shed 3 bases, and the junction held 10 bases outside the gene matches. CDR1 and CDR2 from the germline V gene are SGHRS and YFSETQ. The CDR3 runs to 16 residues. For the CDR3, the DNA is TGCGCCAGCAGGCCGAACGGGGGGGCCCTCTACAATGAGCAGTTCTTC. Residues: CASRPNGGALYNEQFF.

The chain has TRBV5-6 and TRBJ1-5; D is ambiguous. This CDR3 contains 15 residues. Germline V lookup: CDR1 SGHDT, CDR2 YYEEEE. V lost 2 bases and J lost 7, with 16 bases in between. CDR3 in DNA: TGTGCCAGCAGCTTTAGGACGAACCGGCCCCAGCCCCAGCATTTT. It encodes CASSFRTNRPQPQHF. The full variable domain, its missing parts supplied by reference TRBV5-6 and TRBJ1-5, is DAGVTQSPTHLIKTRGQQVTLRCSPKSGHDTVSWYQQALGQGPQFIFQYYEEEERQRGNFPDRFSGHQFPNYSSELNVNALLLGDSALYLCASSFRTNRPQPQHFGDGTRLSIL.

This chain uses TRBV27 with TRBJ2-3, with TRBD2 matching over 12 bases. Germline V gene sequence: CDR1 MNHEY, CDR2 SMNVEV (reference sequence). V was pared by 7 bases and J by 6 bases, with 11 bases of the junction left unmatched. The length of the CDR3 is 16 residues. This CDR3 is CASKLAGGPRGDTQYF. The CDR3 coding sequence is TGTGCCAGCAAACTAGCGGGGGGTCCCCGTGGGGATACGCAGTATTTT.

CDR3 bases: TGTGCCAGCAGCCTAGGTCGACTAGCGGGGGGATACAATGAGCAGTTCTTC. It codes for CASSLGRLAGGYNEQFF. The rearrangement links TRBV7-8 to TRBJ2-1; TRBD2 aligns across 13 bases. The CDR3 runs 17 residues. V lost 5 bases, J lost 4 bases, and 8 bases stayed unmatched. CDR1 and CDR2 (germline): SGHVS, FQNEAQ. Combining the CDR3 with reference TRBV7-8 and TRBJ2-1 gives the whole variable domain GAGVSQSPRYKVAKRGQDVALRCDPISGHVSLFWYQQALGQGPEFLTYFQNEAQLDKSGLPSDRFFAERPEGSVSTLKIQRTQQEDSAVYLCASSLGRLAGGYNEQFFGPGTRLTVL.

The chain employs TRBV5-1 and TRBJ2-5; D is perhaps TRBD1 or TRBD2 (7 bases each). The CDR3 extends over 14 amino acids. V lost 1 base and J 5 bases, leaving 12 bases between the germline ends. Germline lookup yields CDR1 SGHRS and CDR2 YFSETQ. This chain's CDR3 is CASSLSQGGETQYF. As DNA, the CDR3 is TGCGCCAGCAGCTTGTCGCAGGGGGGGGAGACCCAGTACTTC.

This sequence joins TRBV9 and TRBJ2-2; TRBD2 matches 12 bases. V shed 4 bases, J shed 2 bases, and the junction held 9 bases outside the gene matches. This CDR3 comprises 18 residues. Germline CDR1 reads SGDLS; CDR2 reads YYNGEE. CDR3: CASSQQTSGGANTGELFF. The CDR3 DNA is TGTGCCAGCAGCCAACAGACTAGCGGGGGAGCTAACACCGGGGAGCTGTTTTTT.

V and J are TRBV5-1 and TRBJ2-5, with 8 bases that match TRBD2. Germline CDR1 reads SGHRS; CDR2 reads YFSETQ. The CDR3 has 16 residues. The V segment lost 0 bases and the J segment 0 bases; nucleotides outside the gene matches: 4. The CDR3 coding sequence is TGCGCCAGCAGCTTGGTCCGGGGGGGACACCAAGAGACCCAGTACTTC. Residues: CASSLVRGGHQETQYF.

The V and J genes are TRBV30 and TRBJ1-6; TRBD1 agrees at 7 bases. Germline V gene lookup returns CDR1 GTSNPN and CDR2 SVGIG (reference sequence). V shed 4 bases and J 9 bases; nucleotides not matched to a gene: 6. This CDR3 has 13 residues. The CDR3 DNA follows: TGTGCCTGGACCCACAGGGGAGGTTCACCCCTCCACTTT. It specifies CAWTHRGGSPLHF.

Here the CDR3 DNA reads TGTGCCAGCAGCTTTTCGGGGACCTCAAATCAGCCCCAGCATTTT. It encodes CASSFSGTSNQPQHF. The rearrangement joins TRBV11-3 to TRBJ1-5; D possibly corresponds to TRBD1 (5 bases). The V end was cut by 3 bases, the J end by 4 bases, with 13 bases between. Germline CDR1 is SGHNT and CDR2 is YENEEA. The CDR3 contains 15 residues. Full variable domain (outside the CDR3, taken from reference TRBV11-3 and TRBJ1-5): EAGVVQSPRYKIIEKKQPVAFWCNPISGHNTLYWYLQNLGQGPELLIRYENEEAVDDSQLPKDRFSAERLKGVDSTLKIQPAELGDSAVYLCASSFSGTSNQPQHFGDGTRLSIL.

This clone was recorded a few times. This sequence joins TRBV10-3 and TRBJ1-1, with D possibly matching TRBD1 (6 bases). The germline V gene encodes CDR1 ENHRY and CDR2 SYGVKD. The germline V and J ends were trimmed by 0 bases and 5 bases, with 13 bases remaining between them. This CDR3 comprises 15 residues. CDR3 nucleotide sequence: TGTGCCATCAGTGAGTCAGGCAGGGGAAGGACTGAAGCTTTCTTT. Its translation: CAISESGRGRTEAFF.

The chain links TRBV5-5 to TRBJ1-2; D gene ambiguous. Trimming took off 0 bases at V and 2 bases at J, with 11 bases between the two ends. This CDR3 is 15 amino acids long. Germline V gene data show CDR1 as SGHKS and CDR2 as YYEKEE (reference sequence). The CDR3 loop is CASSLVSFGNYGYTF. Written as DNA, the CDR3 is TGTGCCAGCAGCTTGGTAAGCTTCGGGAACTATGGCTACACCTTC. Filled out from reference TRBV5-5 and TRBJ1-2, the complete variable domain reads DAGVTQSPTHLIKTRGQQVTLRCSPISGHKSVSWYQQVLGQGPQFIFQYYEKEERGRGNFPDRFSARQFPNYSSELNVNALLLGDSALYLCASSLVSFGNYGYTFGSGTRLTVV.

This clone was recorded only once. V gene TRBV7-3 combines with J gene TRBJ2-3, with 12 bases fitting TRBD2. V lost 4 bases to trimming and J lost 5 bases; unmatched junction nucleotides: 7. The CDR3 has 16 amino acids. Germline V lookup: CDR1 SGHTA, CDR2 FQGTGA. CDR3 in amino acids: CASSSGLAGNVDTQYF. The DNA for the CDR3 is TGTGCCAGCAGCTCCGGACTAGCGGGGAATGTAGATACGCAGTATTTT.

The chain has TRBV6-5 and TRBJ2-2; no clear D. CDR3 length: 15 amino acids. V was clipped by 0 bases and J by 6 bases, with 11 bases between them. Germline CDR1 is MNHEY and CDR2 is SVGAGI. The CDR3 region has the DNA TGTGCCAGCAGTTACTCGAGAGTGGCGGCCGGGGAGCTGTTTTTT. Amino acids: CASSYSRVAAGELFF.